Reported below is one T cell receptor (beta chain). The antigen is unknown. The method was immunoSEQ multiplex PCR; TCRdb's version includes in-frame clones alone and lacks a portion of them. Here the sample spans about 110,000 clones, about 90% being singletons. This sample stems from a study of T cell responses to AZD1222 COVID-19 vaccine. Germline CDR1 SGHRS, CDR2 YFSETQ. V trimming: 1 base; J trimming: 4 bases; junction bases outside the gene matches: 6. CDR3 length equals 15 residues. Study-level points and caveats: White British ancestry dominated among donors, who included more females, and clonal diversity was possibly underestimated. Reports say nearly half of spike-specific TCRs go after unmutated variant regions. At study baseline, merely six AZD1222 recipients were seropositive. Vaccine-associated CD4 TCRs ranged over spike, dominating at 160-218 and 743-854.

The sequenced sample was peripheral blood, obtained 28 days after the second AZD1222 dose. This receptor was taken from an adult who received the AZD1222 COVID-19 vaccine. The chain joins TRBV5-1 to TRBJ1-1; 8 bases align to TRBD1. CDR3 coding DNA: TGCGCCAGCAGCTTGAGCACAGGGGGTACCACTGAAGCTTTCTTT. Its translation: CASSLSTGGTTEAFF.